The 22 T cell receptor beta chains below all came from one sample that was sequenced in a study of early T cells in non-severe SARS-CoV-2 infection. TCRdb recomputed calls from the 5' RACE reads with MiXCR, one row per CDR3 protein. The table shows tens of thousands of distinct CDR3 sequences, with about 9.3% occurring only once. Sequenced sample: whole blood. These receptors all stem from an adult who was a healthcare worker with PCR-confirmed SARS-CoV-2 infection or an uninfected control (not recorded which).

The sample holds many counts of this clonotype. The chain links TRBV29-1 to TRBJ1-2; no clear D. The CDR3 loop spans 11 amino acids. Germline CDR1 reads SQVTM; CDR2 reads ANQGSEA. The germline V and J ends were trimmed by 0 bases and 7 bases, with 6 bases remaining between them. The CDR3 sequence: CSVEDTRGYTF. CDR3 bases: TGCAGCGTTGAAGACACGCGTGGCTACACCTTC.

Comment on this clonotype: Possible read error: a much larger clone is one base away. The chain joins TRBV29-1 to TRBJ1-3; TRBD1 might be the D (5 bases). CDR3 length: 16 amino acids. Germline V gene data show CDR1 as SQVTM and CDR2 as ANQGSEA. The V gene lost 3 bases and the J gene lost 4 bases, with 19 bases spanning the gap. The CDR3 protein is CSVEIRPGLGGNTIYF. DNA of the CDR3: TGCAGCGTTGAGATACGACCAGGGCTAGGCGGAAACACCATATATTTT.

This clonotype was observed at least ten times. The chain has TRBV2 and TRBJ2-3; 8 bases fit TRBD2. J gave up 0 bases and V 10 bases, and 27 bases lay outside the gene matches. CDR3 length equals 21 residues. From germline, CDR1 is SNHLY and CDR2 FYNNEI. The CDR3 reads CAIRTSRTNDPGQTSTDTQYF. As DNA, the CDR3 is TGTGCCATACGGACTAGCCGCACAAACGACCCAGGACAAACTAGCACAGATACGCAGTATTTT.

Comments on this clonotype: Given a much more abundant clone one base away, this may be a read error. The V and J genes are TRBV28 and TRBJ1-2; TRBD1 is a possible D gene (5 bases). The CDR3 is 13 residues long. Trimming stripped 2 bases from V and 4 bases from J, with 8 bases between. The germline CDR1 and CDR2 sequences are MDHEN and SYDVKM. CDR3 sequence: CASSLRGSYGYTF. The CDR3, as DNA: TGTGCCAGCAGTTTAAGGGGCAGCTATGGCTACACCTTC.

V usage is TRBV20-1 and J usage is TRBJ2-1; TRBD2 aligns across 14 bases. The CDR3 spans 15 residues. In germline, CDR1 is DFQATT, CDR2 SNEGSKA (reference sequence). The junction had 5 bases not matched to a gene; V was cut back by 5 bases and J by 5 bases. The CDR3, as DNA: TGCAGTGCTGGGGGACTAGCGGGAGCCGACAATGAGCAGTTCTTC. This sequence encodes CSAGGLAGADNEQFF.

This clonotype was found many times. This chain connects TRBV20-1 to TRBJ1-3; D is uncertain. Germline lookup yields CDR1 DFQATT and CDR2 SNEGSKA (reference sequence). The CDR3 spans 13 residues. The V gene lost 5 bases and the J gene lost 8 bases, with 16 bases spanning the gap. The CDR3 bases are TGCAGTGCTCGTCAGGAGTTATCGGACACCATATATTTT. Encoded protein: CSARQELSDTIYF.

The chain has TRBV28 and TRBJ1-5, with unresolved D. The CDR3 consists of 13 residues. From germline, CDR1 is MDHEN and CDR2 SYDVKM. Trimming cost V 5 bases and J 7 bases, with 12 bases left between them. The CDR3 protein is CASSPGFIQPQHF. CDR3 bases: TGTGCCAGCAGTCCCGGGTTCATCCAGCCCCAGCATTTT. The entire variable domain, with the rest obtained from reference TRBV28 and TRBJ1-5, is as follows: DVKVTQSSRYLVKRTGEKVFLECVQDMDHENMFWYRQDPGLGLRLIYFSYDVKMKEKGDIPEGYSVSREKKERFSLILESASTNQTSMYLCASSPGFIQPQHFGDGTRLSIL.

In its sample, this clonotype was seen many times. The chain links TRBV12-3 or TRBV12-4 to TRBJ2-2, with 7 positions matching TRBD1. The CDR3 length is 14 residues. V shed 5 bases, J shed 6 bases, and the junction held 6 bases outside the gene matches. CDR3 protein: CASSPQTGAGELFF. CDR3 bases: TGTGCCAGCAGTCCCCAAACAGGGGCCGGGGAGCTGTTTTTT.

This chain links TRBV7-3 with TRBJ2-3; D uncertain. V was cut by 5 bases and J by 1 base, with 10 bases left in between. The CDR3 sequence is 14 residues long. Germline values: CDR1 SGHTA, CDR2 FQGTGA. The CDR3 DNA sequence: TGTGCCAGCAGCCCATATTTGGGCACAGATACGCAGTATTTT. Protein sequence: CASSPYLGTDTQYF.

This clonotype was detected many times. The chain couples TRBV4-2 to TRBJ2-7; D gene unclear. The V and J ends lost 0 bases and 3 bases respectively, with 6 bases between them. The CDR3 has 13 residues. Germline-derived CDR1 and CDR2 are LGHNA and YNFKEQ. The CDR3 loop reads CASSQDRSYEQYF. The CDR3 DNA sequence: TGTGCCAGCAGCCAAGATAGGAGCTACGAGCAGTACTTC.

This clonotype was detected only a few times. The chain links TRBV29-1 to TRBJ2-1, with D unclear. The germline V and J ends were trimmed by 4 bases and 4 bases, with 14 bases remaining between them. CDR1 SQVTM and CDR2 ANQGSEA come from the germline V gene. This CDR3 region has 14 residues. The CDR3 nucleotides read TGCAGCGTTGTTGAGAGTGCAAGTTACAATGAGCAGTTCTTC. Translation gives CSVVESASYNEQFF.

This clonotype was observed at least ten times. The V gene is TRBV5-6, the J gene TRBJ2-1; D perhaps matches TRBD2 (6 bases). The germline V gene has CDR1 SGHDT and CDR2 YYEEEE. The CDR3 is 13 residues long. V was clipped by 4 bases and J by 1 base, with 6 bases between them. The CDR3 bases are TGTGCCAGCAGCCGGGAGTCCTACAATGAGCAGTTCTTC. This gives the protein CASSRESYNEQFF. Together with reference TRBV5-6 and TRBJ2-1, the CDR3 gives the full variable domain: DAGVTQSPTHLIKTRGQQVTLRCSPKSGHDTVSWYQQALGQGPQFIFQYYEEEERQRGNFPDRFSGHQFPNYSSELNVNALLLGDSALYLCASSRESYNEQFFGPGTRLTVL.

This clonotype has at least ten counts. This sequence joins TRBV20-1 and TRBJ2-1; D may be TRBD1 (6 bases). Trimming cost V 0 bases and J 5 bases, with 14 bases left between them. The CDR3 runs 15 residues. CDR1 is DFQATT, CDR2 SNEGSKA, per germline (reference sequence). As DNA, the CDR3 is TGCAGTGCTAGAGACCAACAGGGACCCAACAATGAGCAGTTCTTC. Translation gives CSARDQQGPNNEQFF.

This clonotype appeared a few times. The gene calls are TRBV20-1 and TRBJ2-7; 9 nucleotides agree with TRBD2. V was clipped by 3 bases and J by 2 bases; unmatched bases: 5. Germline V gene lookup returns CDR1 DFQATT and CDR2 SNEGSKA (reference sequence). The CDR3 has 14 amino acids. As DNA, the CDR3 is TGCAGTGCTAGCCCGACTAGCGGCCCCTACGAGCAGTACTTC. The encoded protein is CSASPTSGPYEQYF.

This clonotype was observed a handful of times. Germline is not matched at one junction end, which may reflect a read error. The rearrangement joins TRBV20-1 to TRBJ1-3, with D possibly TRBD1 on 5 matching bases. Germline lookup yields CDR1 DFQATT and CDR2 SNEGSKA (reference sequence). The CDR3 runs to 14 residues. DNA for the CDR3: TGCAGTGCGGCTCCGGGACGCTCTGAAAACACCATATATTTT. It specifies CSAAPGRSENTIYF.

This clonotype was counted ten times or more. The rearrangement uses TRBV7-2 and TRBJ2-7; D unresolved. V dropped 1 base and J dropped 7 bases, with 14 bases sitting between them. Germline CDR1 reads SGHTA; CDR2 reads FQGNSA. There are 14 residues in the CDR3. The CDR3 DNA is TGTGCCAGCAGCTTAGTCGTCGCCCCGAGGGAGCAGTACTTC. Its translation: CASSLVVAPREQYF.

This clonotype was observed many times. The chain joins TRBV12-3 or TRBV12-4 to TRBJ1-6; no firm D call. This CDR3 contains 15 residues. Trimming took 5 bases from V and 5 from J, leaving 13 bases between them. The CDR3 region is CASSRHSGNNSPLHF. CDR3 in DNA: TGTGCCAGCAGTCGTCACAGCGGAAATAATTCACCCCTCCACTTT.

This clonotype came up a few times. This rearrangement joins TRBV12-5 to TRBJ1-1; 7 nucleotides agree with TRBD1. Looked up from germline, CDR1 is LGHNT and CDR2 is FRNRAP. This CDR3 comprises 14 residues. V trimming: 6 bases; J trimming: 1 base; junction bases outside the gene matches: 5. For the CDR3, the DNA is TGTGCTAGTGGCGCGGGACAGACGAACACTGAAGCTTTCTTT. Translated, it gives CASGAGQTNTEAFF.

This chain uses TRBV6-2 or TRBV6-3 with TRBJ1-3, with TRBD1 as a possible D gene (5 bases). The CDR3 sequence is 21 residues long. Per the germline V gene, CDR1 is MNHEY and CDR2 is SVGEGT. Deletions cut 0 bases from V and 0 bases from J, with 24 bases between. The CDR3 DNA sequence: TGTGCCAGCAGTTACTCATCGCGTTCTCCTGGGGACGATCTCTCTGGAAACACCATATATTTT. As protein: CASSYSSRSPGDDLSGNTIYF.

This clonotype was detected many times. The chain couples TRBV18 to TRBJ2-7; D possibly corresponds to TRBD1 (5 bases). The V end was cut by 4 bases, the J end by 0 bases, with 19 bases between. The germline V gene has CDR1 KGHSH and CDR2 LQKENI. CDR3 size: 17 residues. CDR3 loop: CASSLKGVQDVSYEQYF. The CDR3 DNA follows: TGTGCCAGCTCACTTAAAGGGGTTCAGGACGTCTCCTACGAGCAGTACTTC.

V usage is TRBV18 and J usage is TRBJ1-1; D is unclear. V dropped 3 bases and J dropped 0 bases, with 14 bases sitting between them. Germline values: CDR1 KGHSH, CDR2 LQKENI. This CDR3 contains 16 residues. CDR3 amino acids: CASSPQERAMNTEAFF. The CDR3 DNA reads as TGTGCCAGCTCACCTCAGGAACGGGCAATGAACACTGAAGCTTTCTTT.

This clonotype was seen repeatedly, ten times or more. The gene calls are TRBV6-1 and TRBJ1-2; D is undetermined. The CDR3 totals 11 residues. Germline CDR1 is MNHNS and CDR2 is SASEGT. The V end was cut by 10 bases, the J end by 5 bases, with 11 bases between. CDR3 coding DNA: TGTGCCACCAGAGGACCTTATGGCTACACCTTC. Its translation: CATRGPYGYTF.